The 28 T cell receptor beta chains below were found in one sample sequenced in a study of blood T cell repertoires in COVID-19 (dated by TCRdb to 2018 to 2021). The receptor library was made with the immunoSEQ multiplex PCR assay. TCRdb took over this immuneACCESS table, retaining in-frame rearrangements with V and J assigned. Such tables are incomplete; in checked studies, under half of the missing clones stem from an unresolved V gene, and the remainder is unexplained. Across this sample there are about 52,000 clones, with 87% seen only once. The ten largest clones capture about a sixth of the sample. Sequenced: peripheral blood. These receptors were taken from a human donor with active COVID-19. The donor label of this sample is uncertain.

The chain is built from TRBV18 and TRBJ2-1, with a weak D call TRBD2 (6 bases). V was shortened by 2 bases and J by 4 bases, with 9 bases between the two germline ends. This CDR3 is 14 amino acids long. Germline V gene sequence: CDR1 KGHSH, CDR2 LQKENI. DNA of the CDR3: TGTGCCAGCTCACCATCGCGGGGTTACAATGAGCAGTTCTTC. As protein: CASSPSRGYNEQFF.

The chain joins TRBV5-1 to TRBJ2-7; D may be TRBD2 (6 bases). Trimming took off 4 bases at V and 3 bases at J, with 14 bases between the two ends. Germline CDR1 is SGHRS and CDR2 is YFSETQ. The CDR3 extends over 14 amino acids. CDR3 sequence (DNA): TGCGCCAGCAGCCCCCGGACTACCAACTACGAGCAGTACTTC. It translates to CASSPRTTNYEQYF.

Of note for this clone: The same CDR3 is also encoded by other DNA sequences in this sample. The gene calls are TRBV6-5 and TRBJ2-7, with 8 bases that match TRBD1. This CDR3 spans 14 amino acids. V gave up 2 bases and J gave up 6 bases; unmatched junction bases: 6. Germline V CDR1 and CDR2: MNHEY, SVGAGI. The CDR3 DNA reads TGTGCCAGCAGTTACACCGGACAGGGAGCCGAGCAGTACTTC. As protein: CASSYTGQGAEQYF.

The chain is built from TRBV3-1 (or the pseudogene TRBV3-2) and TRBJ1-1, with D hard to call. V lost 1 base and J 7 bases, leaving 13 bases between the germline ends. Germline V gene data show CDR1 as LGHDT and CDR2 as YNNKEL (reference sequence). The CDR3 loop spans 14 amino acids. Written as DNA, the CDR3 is TGTGCCAGCAGCCAAGCGGGAGTTCAGAATGAAGCTTTCTTT. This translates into CASSQAGVQNEAFF.

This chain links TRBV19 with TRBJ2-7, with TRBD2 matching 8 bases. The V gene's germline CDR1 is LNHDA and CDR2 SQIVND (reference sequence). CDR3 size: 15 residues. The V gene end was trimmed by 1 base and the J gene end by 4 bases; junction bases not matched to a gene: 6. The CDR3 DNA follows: TGTGCCAGTAGTATAGCGGGGGGGCTTTCTTACGAGCAGTACTTC. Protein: CASSIAGGLSYEQYF. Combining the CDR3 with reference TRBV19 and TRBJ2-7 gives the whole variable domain DGGITQSPKYLFRKEGQNVTLSCEQNLNHDAMYWYRQDPGQGLRLIYYSQIVNDFQKGDIAEGYSVSREKKESFPLTVTSAQKNPTAFYLCASSIAGGLSYEQYFGPGTRLTVT.

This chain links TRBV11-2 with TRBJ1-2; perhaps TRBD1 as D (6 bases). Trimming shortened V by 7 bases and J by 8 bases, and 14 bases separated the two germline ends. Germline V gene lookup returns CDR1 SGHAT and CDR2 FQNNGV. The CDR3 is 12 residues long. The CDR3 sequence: CASTPGGHGYTF. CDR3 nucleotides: TGTGCCAGCACCCCCGGGGGGCACGGCTACACCTTC.

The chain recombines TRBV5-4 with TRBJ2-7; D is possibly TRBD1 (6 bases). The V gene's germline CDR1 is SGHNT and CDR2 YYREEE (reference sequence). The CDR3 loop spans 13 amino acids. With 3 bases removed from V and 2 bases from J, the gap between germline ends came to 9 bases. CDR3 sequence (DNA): TGTGCCAGCAGCTCCCGGGACACCTACGAGCAGTACTTC. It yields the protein CASSSRDTYEQYF.

CDR3 DNA sequence: TGTGCCAGCAGCTTAGGGGGCAGAGATACGCAGTATTTT. Protein sequence: CASSLGGRDTQYF. The chain joins TRBV5-6 to TRBJ2-3, with 7 nucleotides matching TRBD1. CDR1 and CDR2 (germline): SGHDT, YYEEEE. The CDR3 extends over 13 amino acids. The V and J ends lost 2 bases and 5 bases, in that order; junction bases with no gene match: 2.

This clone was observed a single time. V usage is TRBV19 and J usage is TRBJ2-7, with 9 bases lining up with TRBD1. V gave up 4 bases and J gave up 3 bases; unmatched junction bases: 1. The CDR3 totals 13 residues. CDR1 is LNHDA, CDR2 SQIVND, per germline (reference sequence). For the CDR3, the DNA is TGTGCCAGTAGTACGGACAGGGGCTACGAGCAGTACTTC. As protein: CASSTDRGYEQYF.

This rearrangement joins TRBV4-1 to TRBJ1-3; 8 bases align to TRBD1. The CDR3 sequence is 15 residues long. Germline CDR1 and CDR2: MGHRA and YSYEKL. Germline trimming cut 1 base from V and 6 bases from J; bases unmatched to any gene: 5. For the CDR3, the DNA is TGCGCCAGCAGCCAAGTGCACAGGGGGGCAAACACCATATATTTT. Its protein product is CASSQVHRGANTIYF.

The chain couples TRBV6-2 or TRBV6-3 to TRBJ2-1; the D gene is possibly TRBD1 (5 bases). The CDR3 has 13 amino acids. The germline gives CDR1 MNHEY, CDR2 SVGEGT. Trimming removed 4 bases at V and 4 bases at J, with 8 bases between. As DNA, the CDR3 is TGTGCCAGCAGTTCCAGACAGTACAATGAGCAGTTCTTC. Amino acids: CASSSRQYNEQFF.

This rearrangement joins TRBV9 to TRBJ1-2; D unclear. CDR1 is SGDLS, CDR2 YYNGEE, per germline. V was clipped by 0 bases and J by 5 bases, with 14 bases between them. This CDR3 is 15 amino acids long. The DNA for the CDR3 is TGTGCCAGCAGCGTAGGCGGGGATGGGCAATATGGCTACACCTTC. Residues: CASSVGGDGQYGYTF. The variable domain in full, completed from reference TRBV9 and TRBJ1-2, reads DSGVTQTPKHLITATGQRVTLRCSPRSGDLSVYWYQQSLDQGLQFLIQYYNGEERAKGNILERFSAQQFPDLHSELNLSSLELGDSALYFCASSVGGDGQYGYTFGSGTRLTVV.

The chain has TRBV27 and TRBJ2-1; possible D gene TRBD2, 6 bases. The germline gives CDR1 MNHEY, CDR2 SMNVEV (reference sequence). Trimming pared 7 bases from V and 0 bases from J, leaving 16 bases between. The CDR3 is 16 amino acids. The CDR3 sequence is CASTSEAGFSYNEQFF. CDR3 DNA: TGTGCCAGCACCTCGGAAGCGGGTTTCTCCTACAATGAGCAGTTCTTC.

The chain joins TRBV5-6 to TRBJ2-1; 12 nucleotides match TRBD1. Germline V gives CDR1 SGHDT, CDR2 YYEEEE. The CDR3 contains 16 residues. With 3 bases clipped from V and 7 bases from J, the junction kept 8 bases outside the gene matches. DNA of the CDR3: TGTGCCAGCAGCTCGTTGGGACAGGGGGCGAGAAATGAGCAGTTCTTC. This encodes CASSSLGQGARNEQFF. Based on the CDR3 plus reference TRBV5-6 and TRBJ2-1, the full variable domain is DAGVTQSPTHLIKTRGQQVTLRCSPKSGHDTVSWYQQALGQGPQFIFQYYEEEERQRGNFPDRFSGHQFPNYSSELNVNALLLGDSALYLCASSSLGQGARNEQFFGPGTRLTVL.

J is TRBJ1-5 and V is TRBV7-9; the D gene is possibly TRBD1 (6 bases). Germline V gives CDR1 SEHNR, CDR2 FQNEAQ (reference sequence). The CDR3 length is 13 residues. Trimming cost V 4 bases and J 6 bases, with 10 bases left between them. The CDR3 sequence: CASSYGQFQPQHF. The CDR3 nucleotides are TGTGCCAGCAGCTATGGACAGTTTCAGCCCCAGCATTTT.

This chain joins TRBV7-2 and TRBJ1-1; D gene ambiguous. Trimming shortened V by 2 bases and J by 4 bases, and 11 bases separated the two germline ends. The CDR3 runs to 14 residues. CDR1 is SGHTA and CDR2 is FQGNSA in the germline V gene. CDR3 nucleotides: TGTGCCAGCAGCTTATTTGAGGGAGGCACTGAAGCTTTCTTT. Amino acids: CASSLFEGGTEAFF.

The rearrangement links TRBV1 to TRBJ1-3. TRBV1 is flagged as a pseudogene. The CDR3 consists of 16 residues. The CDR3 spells CTSSHRPRPDGNTIYF. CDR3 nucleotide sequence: TGCACCAGCAGCCACCGCCCCCGTCCAGACGGGAACACCATATATTTT.

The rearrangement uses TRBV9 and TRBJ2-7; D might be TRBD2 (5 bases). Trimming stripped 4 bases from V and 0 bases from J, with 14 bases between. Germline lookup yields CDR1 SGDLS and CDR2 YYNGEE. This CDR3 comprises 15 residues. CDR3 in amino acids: CASSFGLSHSYEQYF. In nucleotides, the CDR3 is TGTGCCAGCAGCTTCGGACTTTCCCACTCCTACGAGCAGTACTTC.

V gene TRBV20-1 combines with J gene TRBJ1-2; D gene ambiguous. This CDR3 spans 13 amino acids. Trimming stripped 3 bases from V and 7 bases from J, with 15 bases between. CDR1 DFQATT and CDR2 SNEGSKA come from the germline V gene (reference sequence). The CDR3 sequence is CSASDGEIGGYTF. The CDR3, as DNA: TGCAGTGCTAGTGATGGGGAGATCGGTGGCTACACCTTC.

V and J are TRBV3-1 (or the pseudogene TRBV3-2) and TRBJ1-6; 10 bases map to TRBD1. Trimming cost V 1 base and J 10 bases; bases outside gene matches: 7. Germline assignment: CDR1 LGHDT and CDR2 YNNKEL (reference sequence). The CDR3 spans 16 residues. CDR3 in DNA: TGTGCCAGCAGCCAAGCCGGGACAGGGGTTCGGTCACCCCTCCACTTT. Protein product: CASSQAGTGVRSPLHF.

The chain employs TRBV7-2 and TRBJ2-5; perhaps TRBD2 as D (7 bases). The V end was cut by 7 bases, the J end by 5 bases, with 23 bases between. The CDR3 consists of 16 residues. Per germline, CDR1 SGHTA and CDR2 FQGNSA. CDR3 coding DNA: TGTGCCAGCACCCGATCCTGGGGGGGGGCCGCTGAGACCCAGTACTTC. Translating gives CASTRSWGGAAETQYF.

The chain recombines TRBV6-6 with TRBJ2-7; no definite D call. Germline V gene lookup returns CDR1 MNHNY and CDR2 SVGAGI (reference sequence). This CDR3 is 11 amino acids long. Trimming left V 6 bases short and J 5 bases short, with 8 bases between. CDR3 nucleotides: TGTGCCAGCAGCCCTTTAGACGAGCAGTACTTC. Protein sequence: CASSPLDEQYF.

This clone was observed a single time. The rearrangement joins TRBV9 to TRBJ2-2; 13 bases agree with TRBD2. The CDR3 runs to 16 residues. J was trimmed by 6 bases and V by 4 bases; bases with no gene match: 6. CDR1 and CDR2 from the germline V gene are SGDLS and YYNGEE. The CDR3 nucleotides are TGTGCCAGCAGCCCGGGGACTAGCGGGGTCGCCGGGGAGCTGTTTTTT. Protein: CASSPGTSGVAGELFF.

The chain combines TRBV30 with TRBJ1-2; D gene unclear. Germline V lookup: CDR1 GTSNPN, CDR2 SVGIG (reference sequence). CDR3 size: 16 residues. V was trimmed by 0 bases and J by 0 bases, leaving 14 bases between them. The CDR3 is CAWSVLRELSNYGYTF. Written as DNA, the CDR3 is TGTGCCTGGAGTGTACTCCGGGAACTGTCTAACTATGGCTACACCTTC. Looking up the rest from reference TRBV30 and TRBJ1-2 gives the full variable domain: SQTIHQWPATLVQPVGSPLSLECTVEGTSNPNLYWYRQAAGRGLQLLFYSVGIGQISSEVPQNLSASRPQDRQFILSSKKLLLSDSGFYLCAWSVLRELSNYGYTFGSGTRLTVV.

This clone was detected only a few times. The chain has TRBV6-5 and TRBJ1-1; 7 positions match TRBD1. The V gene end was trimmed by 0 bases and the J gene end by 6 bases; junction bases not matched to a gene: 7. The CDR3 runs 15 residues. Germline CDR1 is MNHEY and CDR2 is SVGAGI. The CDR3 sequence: CASSYSTGRVPEAFF. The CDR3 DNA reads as TGTGCCAGCAGTTACTCGACAGGGCGGGTCCCTGAAGCTTTCTTT.

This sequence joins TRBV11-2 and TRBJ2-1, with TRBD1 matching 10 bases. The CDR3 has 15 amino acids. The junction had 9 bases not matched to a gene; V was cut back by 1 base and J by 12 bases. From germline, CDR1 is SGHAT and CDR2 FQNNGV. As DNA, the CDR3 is TGTGCCAGCAGCTTAGGGACAGGGGGTTTTAAGGGGCAGTTCTTC. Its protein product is CASSLGTGGFKGQFF.

CDR3 DNA: TGCGCCAGCAGCCAAGATCTAGGGGCGTCGGGTGGCTACACCTTC. This translates into CASSQDLGASGGYTF. The genes are TRBV4-3 and TRBJ1-2, with D tentatively TRBD1 (5 bases). The CDR3 has 15 amino acids. Per the germline V gene, CDR1 is LGHNA and CDR2 is YSLEER. V lost 0 bases, J lost 7 bases, and 15 bases lay in between.

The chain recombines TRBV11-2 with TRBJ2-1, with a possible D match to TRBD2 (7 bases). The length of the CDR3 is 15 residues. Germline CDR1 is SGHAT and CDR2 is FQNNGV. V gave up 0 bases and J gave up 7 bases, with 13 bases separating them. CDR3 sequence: CASSLETGRGNEQFF. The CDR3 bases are TGTGCCAGCAGCTTAGAAACAGGGAGGGGAAATGAGCAGTTCTTC.